The 10 T cell receptor beta chains presented below share a single source sample, sequenced in a study of cytomegalovirus exposure and HLA in healthy donors. Researchers ran the PCR with 60 Vbeta and 13 Jbeta primers. TCRdb's copy holds only in-frame clones and misses some; the assay was immunoSEQ multiplex PCR. The sample has about 150,000 clones; approximately 85% are singletons. The sequencing input was PBMCs. Source of these receptors: a woman aged 18-29 years in good health and CMV-seronegative.

V gene TRBV29-1 combines with J gene TRBJ2-1; 9 positions match TRBD2. The ends lost 6 bases at V and 0 bases at J; junction bases unmatched: 6. The CDR3 has 15 amino acids. From germline, CDR1 is SQVTM and CDR2 ANQGSEA. This CDR3 is CSVRPGLASYNEQFF. In nucleotides, the CDR3 is TGCAGCGTCAGACCGGGACTAGCCTCCTACAATGAGCAGTTCTTC.

The V call is TRBV4-1, the J call TRBJ2-7, with a possible D match to TRBD1 (6 bases). Germline values: CDR1 MGHRA, CDR2 YSYEKL. V was cut by 4 bases and J by 1 base, with 17 bases left in between. The CDR3 covers 16 residues. CDR3 DNA: TGCGCCAGCAGCCCCCCACAGGGACCTTCTTCCTACGAGCAGTACTTC. Translated, it gives CASSPPQGPSSYEQYF.

The chain joins TRBV10-3 to TRBJ2-7; 7 bases match TRBD1. Germline V lookup: CDR1 ENHRY, CDR2 SYGVKD. J lost 0 bases, V lost 4 bases, and 6 bases had no gene match. The CDR3 is 15 residues long. This CDR3 reads CAISATGYNSYEQYF. The CDR3 DNA sequence: TGTGCCATCAGTGCGACAGGGTACAACTCCTACGAGCAGTACTTC.

The chain links TRBV5-1 to TRBJ1-5; 9 bases align to TRBD1. V lost 3 bases, J lost 3 bases, and 4 bases stayed unmatched. Germline V gene data show CDR1 as SGHRS and CDR2 as YFSETQ. This CDR3 has 15 amino acids. The CDR3 region has the DNA TGCGCCAGCAGCTCAACAGGGGGCCCCAATCAGCCCCAGCATTTT. Its translation is CASSSTGGPNQPQHF.

Points on this clone: The sample contains more than one DNA sequence encoding this CDR3. This chain joins TRBV7-9 and TRBJ1-5, with D uncertain. This CDR3 is 15 amino acids long. Trimming took 2 bases from V and 0 from J, leaving 8 bases between them. Germline V gene lookup returns CDR1 SEHNR and CDR2 FQNEAQ (reference sequence). In nucleotides, the CDR3 is TGTGCCAGCAGCTTAACGGGAGATAGCAATCAGCCCCAGCATTTT. Protein sequence: CASSLTGDSNQPQHF.

This clone has a single count. The chain links TRBV7-2 to TRBJ1-3; D gene uncertain. Germline V gives CDR1 SGHTA, CDR2 FQGNSA. V lost 2 bases, J lost 3 bases, and 2 bases lay in between. The CDR3 runs to 12 residues. CDR3 sequence: CASSLYGNTIYF. The DNA for the CDR3 is TGTGCCAGCAGCTTATATGGAAACACCATATATTTT.

V and J are TRBV28 and TRBJ2-3; D is perhaps TRBD2 (7 bases). CDR3 size: 16 residues. Trimming took off 5 bases at V and 1 base at J, with 16 bases between the two ends. CDR1 MDHEN and CDR2 SYDVKM come from the germline V gene. CDR3 sequence (DNA): TGTGCCAGCAGTGCCGGCGGGGGCGGCGGCACAGATACGCAGTATTTT. Its protein product is CASSAGGGGGTDTQYF. Using reference TRBV28 and TRBJ2-3 for the parts outside the CDR3, the full variable domain is DVKVTQSSRYLVKRTGEKVFLECVQDMDHENMFWYRQDPGLGLRLIYFSYDVKMKEKGDIPEGYSVSREKKERFSLILESASTNQTSMYLCASSAGGGGGTDTQYFGPGTRLTVL.

This chain links TRBV28 with TRBJ1-2, with a tentative D call TRBD1 (5 bases). The germline V and J ends were trimmed by 3 bases and 1 base, with 12 bases remaining between them. The CDR3 spans 15 residues. Germline V gives CDR1 MDHEN, CDR2 SYDVKM. The CDR3 nucleotides are TGTGCCAGCAGTTTCCCGTCGACAGTTAACTATGGCTACACCTTC. It codes for CASSFPSTVNYGYTF.

The chain recombines TRBV6-1 with TRBJ1-2; 8 positions agree with TRBD1. Germline-derived CDR1 and CDR2 are MNHNS and SASEGT. CDR3 length: 16 amino acids. The V and J ends lost 1 base and 8 bases, in that order; junction bases with no gene match: 12. The CDR3 coding sequence is TGTGCCAGCAGTGAAGATTGGGGCAGGGGGCGGAGGGGCTACACCTTC. This gives the protein CASSEDWGRGRRGYTF.

The gene calls are TRBV28 and TRBJ1-1; no definite D call. Trimming cost V 6 bases and J 10 bases, with 18 bases left between them. Germline lookup yields CDR1 MDHEN and CDR2 SYDVKM. The CDR3 is made up of 13 amino acids. CDR3 amino acids: CASRAPGVWGAFF. CDR3 sequence (DNA): TGTGCCAGCAGAGCCCCCGGGGTCTGGGGAGCTTTCTTT. Drawing the rest from reference TRBV28 and TRBJ1-1, the complete variable domain is DVKVTQSSRYLVKRTGEKVFLECVQDMDHENMFWYRQDPGLGLRLIYFSYDVKMKEKGDIPEGYSVSREKKERFSLILESASTNQTSMYLCASRAPGVWGAFFGQGTRLTVV.